This T cell receptor beta chain was documented in a study of blood T cell repertoires in COVID-19 (TCRdb year 2020). Regarding the research as a whole: Samples covering the acute and convalescent phases of COVID-19 were provided by collaborators in the United States, Italy and Spain. The prospective study material was composed of cDNA or gDNA derived from T cells, B-cell-depleted T cells, or PBMCs. The dataset comprised deeply sampled blood TCRbeta repertoires from subjects exposed to, actively infected with, or recovered from COVID-19. The repertoires were made available in a free public database intended to serve as a resource for research on the immune response to SARS-CoV-2. The samples were drawn from two sources: the first 160 participants of the ongoing ImmuneRACE study, and about 1,300 subjects contributed by 6 global collaborators. A de-identified subject ID, COVID-19 status, age in years and sex were almost always included in the sample metadata. Where available, HLA class I and class II types were obtained from metadata supplied by the sample provider rather than from assay-based typing.

From cysteine to phenylalanine, the CDR3 is 14 amino acids long. Just CDR3 DNA is preserved here, 42 bases in frame from base 1. V is trimmed back by 2 bases and J by 9 bases, and the junction contains 11 bases that no gene match accounts for. Looking up the germline V gene yields CDR1 SQVTM and CDR2 ANQGSEA. For this clone: Its antigen is currently not known. The sample holds no much larger clone one base away, and base qualities are not on file.

General conclusions and limits of the study: Clinical and demographic metadata were provided uncurated, with the amount varying by source and participant.

The collaborating institutions used their own protocols to collect whole blood in K2EDTA tubes. For TCRbeta analysis, collaborator samples were shipped as frozen whole blood, as isolated PBMCs, or as DNA extracted from either sample type. The immunoSEQ Assay, a bias-controlled multiplex PCR, was used to amplify TCRbeta CDR3 regions from genomic DNA. Per the authors' processing: Nucleated cell counts per sample were estimated from amplification of reference gene primers within the assay. Sequence reads were collapsed and filtered to measure the absolute abundance of every unique TCRbeta CDR3 rearrangement. For each sample, productive Simpson clonality was calculated by taking the square root of Simpson's diversity index across productive rearrangements. The table comes from immuneACCESS by way of TCRdb, which keeps in-frame sequences with V and J called. Part of the clones is missing from these tables; in studies checked, under half for an unresolved V gene and the rest for unknown reasons. From that table come the V and J calls and clone size; the DNA was used to work out D and trimming. The sample table records 120,000 or so clones; about 74% of these occur just once. 5.5% of the sample lies in the top ten.

The specimen was peripheral blood. The rearranged segments are TRBV29-1 and TRBJ1-2, with 8 bases in between that match TRBD1. This clonotype originated in a man aged 55-75 years with acute or convalescent COVID-19. CDR3 region: CSVETSDRALSYTF. The base sequence is TGCAGCGTTGAAACCTCGGACAGGGCGCTGAGCTACACCTTC.